This T cell receptor beta chain was sequenced during a study of T cell responses to AZD1222 COVID-19 vaccine. Study-wide findings and caveats: Along spike, vaccine-associated CD4 TCRs were found throughout, with dominance at 160-218 and 743-854. The breadth and depth of Spike-specific TCRs increased once two AZD1222 doses had been given.

Trimming removed 3 bases from V and 8 bases from J, with 13 bases in between. This CDR3 comprises 13 residues. Germline CDR1 MNHEY, CDR2 SVGAGI. Pooling of second doses given at about 4 or about 12 weeks was done. Sequencing used immunoSEQ multiplex PCR; TCRdb keeps in-frame clones, though not all of them. The table has about 140,000 clones, about 90% seen once; the top ten hold 4%. In the case of this clone: The antigen remains unidentified.

This TCR was sampled from an adult who received the AZD1222 COVID-19 vaccine. The sample in question was peripheral blood, obtained 28 days after the second AZD1222 dose. The chain is built from TRBV6-5 and TRBJ1-2; no firm D call. The CDR3: CASSYSGFGGYTF. The CDR3 DNA is TGTGCCAGCAGTTATTCGGGTTTTGGAGGCTACACCTTC.